These 6 T cell receptor beta chains came from one sample sequenced in a study of shared clonotypes between healthy human individuals. The method was immunoSEQ multiplex PCR; TCRdb's version includes in-frame clones alone and lacks a portion of them. The sample records about 2.4 million clones, around nine tenths being singletons. Sample: naive CD4+ T cells sorted from blood. The subset denotes: CD45RA+ positively selected. These receptors were collected from a man aged 18 to 29 in good health.

This clone appeared a single time. In DNA form, the CDR3 reads TGTGCCAGCAGACGTCTCGGACAGAAGCAAGAGACCCAGTACTTC. The encoded protein is CASRRLGQKQETQYF. The rearrangement joins TRBV11-2 to TRBJ2-5, with D perhaps TRBD1 (6 bases). CDR1 is SGHAT and CDR2 is FQNNGV in the germline V gene. The CDR3 length is 15 residues. V shed 6 bases and J shed 2 bases, with 16 bases lying between them.

V and J are TRBV27 and TRBJ2-1; 10 positions agree with TRBD2. CDR1 and CDR2 (germline): MNHEY, SMNVEV (reference sequence). The CDR3 spans 15 residues. Unmatched junction bases numbered 7, after V lost 6 bases and J lost 5 bases. The CDR3 DNA sequence: TGTGCCAGCAGGAATGAACTAGCGGGGAACAATGAGCAGTTCTTC. Translated: CASRNELAGNNEQFF.

The J gene is TRBJ2-7, the V gene TRBV2; a possible D gene is TRBD1 (5 bases). This CDR3 is 13 amino acids long. CDR1 is SNHLY and CDR2 is FYNNEI in the germline V gene. Trimming took 2 bases from V and 7 from J, leaving 12 bases between them. CDR3 in amino acids: CASSEQVRGEQYF. The CDR3 DNA follows: TGTGCCAGCAGTGAACAGGTTAGGGGAGAGCAGTACTTC.

This clone occurred once. The V gene is TRBV5-1, the J gene TRBJ2-7; 12 bases line up with TRBD2. Per germline, CDR1 SGHRS and CDR2 YFSETQ. V was pared by 4 bases and J by 7 bases, with 6 bases of the junction left unmatched. The CDR3 covers 14 residues. The CDR3 sequence is CASSPLTSGGEQYF. Here the CDR3 DNA reads TGCGCCAGCAGCCCATTGACTAGCGGGGGAGAGCAGTACTTC.

V is TRBV19 and J is TRBJ2-7, with TRBD2 as a possible D gene (6 bases). Between the trimmed V and J ends, which lost 3 bases and 3 bases, there was a span of 12 bases. CDR1 and CDR2 from the germline V gene are LNHDA and SQIVND (reference sequence). This CDR3 is built from 14 residues. The CDR3, as DNA: TGTGCCAGTAGTATCGGGGACGGGGGCTACGAGCAGTACTTC. Its translation: CASSIGDGGYEQYF.

V usage is TRBV6-6 and J usage is TRBJ2-3, with 10 bases identical to TRBD2. CDR1 and CDR2 from the germline V gene are MNHNY and SVGAGI (reference sequence). Germline trimming cut 6 bases from V and 5 bases from J; bases unmatched to any gene: 5. This CDR3 is built from 14 residues. CDR3 sequence: CASRSSGGGDTQYF. As DNA, the CDR3 is TGTGCCAGCAGATCTAGCGGGGGAGGAGATACGCAGTATTTT.